The 31 T cell receptor beta chains in this list originate from one sample, sequenced in a study of T cell repertoires in aging, cancer and after chemotherapy. TRB rearrangements spanning V, D and J were amplified using mixed TRB-A/B primers. MiXCR, run by TCRdb on the multiplex PCR reads, gives a single entry per CDR3 protein. This table has approximately 10,000 distinct CDR3 sequences, approximately 37% appearing once. TCR beta rearrangements were amplified from peripheral blood genomic DNA. Specimen: blood. These receptors came from a human donor in good health.

The genes are TRBV29-1 and TRBJ2-5; either TRBD1 or TRBD2 may supply D (5 bases each). The CDR3 is 15 amino acids. Germline loops: CDR1 SQVTM, CDR2 ANQGSEA. V lost 6 bases to trimming and J lost 4 bases, with 21 bases between them. This CDR3 is CSVQDGAGFGETQYF. The CDR3 coding sequence is TGCAGCGTCCAGGACGGGGCTGGTTTTGGAGAGACCCAGTACTTC.

This sequence joins TRBV6-5 and TRBJ1-1, with D maybe TRBD1 (6 bases). With 6 bases removed from V and 7 bases from J, the gap between germline ends came to 15 bases. CDR3 length: 13 residues. CDR1 and CDR2 (germline): MNHEY, SVGAGI. CDR3: CASRSTGTVEAFF. CDR3 coding DNA: TGTGCCAGCAGGTCGACAGGAACTGTTGAAGCTTTCTTT.

The chain links TRBV18 to TRBJ2-3, with 11 bases that match TRBD1. V lost 0 bases, J lost 10 bases, and 6 bases stayed unmatched. Germline V gene sequence: CDR1 KGHSH, CDR2 LQKENI. The CDR3 spans 15 residues. The CDR3 sequence is CASSPPGTGGESQYF. CDR3 coding DNA: TGTGCCAGCTCACCACCCGGGACAGGGGGAGAATCGCAGTATTTT.

DNA for the CDR3: TGTGCCAGCAGCTTAGCGGGGCACTATGGCTACACCTTC. Residues: CASSLAGHYGYTF. V gene TRBV11-1 combines with J gene TRBJ1-2, with a possible D match to TRBD1 (5 bases). This CDR3 region has 13 residues. CDR1 SGHAT and CDR2 FQDESV come from the germline V gene (reference sequence). V shed 0 bases and J shed 3 bases, with 5 bases lying between them.

In DNA form, the CDR3 reads TGTGCCTGGAGTGTAGGGTTCTCCCCCGATACGCAGTATTTT. Translated: CAWSVGFSPDTQYF. J is TRBJ2-3 and V is TRBV30; no definite D call. The CDR3 has 14 amino acids. Germline CDR1 reads GTSNPN; CDR2 reads SVGIG (reference sequence). V shed 0 bases and J shed 6 bases, with 13 bases lying between them.

This clonotype occurred a few times. The chain combines TRBV19 with TRBJ1-5, with D unresolved. The CDR3 runs 14 residues. Trimming removed 4 bases at V and 1 base at J, with 8 bases between. Germline values: CDR1 LNHDA, CDR2 SQIVND (reference sequence). The DNA for the CDR3 is TGTGCCAGTAGTACAACACAAAGCAATCAGCCCCAGCATTTT. It codes for CASSTTQSNQPQHF.

Note on this clonotype: The junction and the germline gene differ at one end; a read error may be behind it. The chain links TRBV11-2 to TRBJ1-2; D uncertain. This CDR3 spans 11 amino acids. The germline CDR1 and CDR2 sequences are SGHAT and FQNNGV. In nucleotides, the CDR3 is TGTGCCAGCAGCAAAGTGGGGTTTCGGTACTTC. Its translation: CASSKVGFRYF.

This clonotype was counted only a few times. The V call is TRBV6-1, the J call TRBJ1-1; unclear D gene. The germline CDR1 and CDR2 sequences are MNHNS and SASEGT. The CDR3 loop spans 13 amino acids. Trimming pared 5 bases from V and 4 bases from J, leaving 11 bases between. CDR3 sequence: CASSTRLGTEAFF. The DNA of the CDR3 is TGTGCCAGCAGTACCCGGTTGGGCACTGAAGCTTTCTTT.

Note on this clonotype: At one of its ends the junction is not consistent with the germline gene, which may arise from a read error. The chain has TRBV6-5 and TRBJ2-5; no reliable D call. Looked up from germline, CDR1 is MNHEY and CDR2 is SVGAGI. The CDR3 has 11 amino acids. CDR3 bases: TGTGCCAGCAGTTACCCCCCGGCGCCGGCCTTC. This sequence encodes CASSYPPAPAF.

CDR3 loop: CASNFRAFYNEQFF. The DNA of the CDR3 is TGTGCCAGCAATTTCCGGGCGTTCTACAATGAGCAGTTCTTC. The chain joins TRBV12-3 or TRBV12-4 to TRBJ2-1, with D hard to call. Between the trimmed V and J ends, which lost 7 bases and 3 bases, there was a span of 13 bases. The CDR3 loop spans 14 amino acids.

This chain connects TRBV20-1 to TRBJ1-2, with D possibly matching TRBD1 (5 bases). Germline V lookup: CDR1 DFQATT, CDR2 SNEGSKA (reference sequence). V shed 0 bases and J shed 0 bases, with 11 bases lying between them. This CDR3 has 15 residues. The CDR3, as DNA: TGCAGTGCTAGAGATCAGGGCGGACCTAACTATGGCTACACCTTC. Its translation: CSARDQGGPNYGYTF.

The chain couples TRBV6-5 to TRBJ2-5; 8 bases map to TRBD2. CDR3 length: 15 residues. CDR1 and CDR2 from the germline V gene are MNHEY and SVGAGI. The V gene end was trimmed by 2 bases and the J gene end by 2 bases; junction bases not matched to a gene: 4. CDR3 amino acids: CASSYAGGLQETQYF. The CDR3 DNA reads as TGTGCCAGCAGTTACGCGGGGGGCTTGCAAGAGACCCAGTACTTC.

V and J are TRBV30 and TRBJ1-2; D might be TRBD1 (6 bases). The CDR3 totals 13 residues. CDR1 and CDR2 from the germline V gene are GTSNPN and SVGIG (reference sequence). Trimming cost V 2 bases and J 0 bases, with 7 bases left between them. In DNA form, the CDR3 reads TGTGCCTGGAGTACAGGGACTAACTATGGCTACACCTTC. Residues: CAWSTGTNYGYTF.

V and J are TRBV7-9 and TRBJ2-7; 7 bases are shared with TRBD1. The CDR3 is 15 amino acids. The J segment lost 6 bases and the V segment lost 3 bases, leaving 11 bases of the junction unmatched. Germline V gene sequence: CDR1 SEHNR, CDR2 FQNEAQ (reference sequence). The CDR3 region is CASSFPYQGVSEQYF. The CDR3 DNA sequence: TGTGCCAGCAGCTTCCCCTACCAGGGGGTAAGCGAGCAGTACTTC.

This chain uses TRBV6-6 with TRBJ1-5, with 8 bases fitting TRBD1. The CDR3 runs to 16 residues. Per the germline V gene, CDR1 is MNHNY and CDR2 is SVGAGI (reference sequence). Trimming at V came to 4 bases and at J to 2 bases, leaving 7 bases not matched to a gene. Here the CDR3 DNA reads TGTGCCAGCAGTTCCCAGGACAGGGCAGGCAATCAGCCCCAGCATTTT. Residues: CASSSQDRAGNQPQHF.

The rearrangement links TRBV28 to TRBJ2-2; D possibly corresponds to TRBD1 (5 bases). V gave up 8 bases and J gave up 7 bases, with 11 bases separating them. The germline CDR1 and CDR2 sequences are MDHEN and SYDVKM. The CDR3 is made up of 12 amino acids. The CDR3 reads CASQDSRGELFF. CDR3 nucleotides: TGTGCCAGCCAAGACAGCCGCGGGGAGCTGTTTTTT.

The chain couples TRBV27 to TRBJ2-3; D may correspond to TRBD1 or TRBD2 (5 bases each). V dropped 4 bases and J dropped 9 bases, with 14 bases sitting between them. CDR3 size: 13 residues. The germline V gene has CDR1 MNHEY and CDR2 SMNVEV (reference sequence). The CDR3 nucleotides read TGTGCCAGCAGTTGGTCGTGGGGGTACACGCAGTATTTT. Translating gives CASSWSWGYTQYF.

A few counts support this clonotype. This chain uses TRBV15 with TRBJ1-6; D call uncertain. The CDR3 runs to 13 residues. V lost 0 bases to trimming and J lost 10 bases, with 7 bases between them. Per the germline V gene, CDR1 is LNHNV and CDR2 is YYDKDF (reference sequence). CDR3 protein: CATSRDKYSPLHF. DNA of the CDR3: TGTGCCACCAGCAGAGATAAGTACTCACCCCTCCACTTT.

In this sample, this clonotype turned up a few times. This chain connects TRBV14 to TRBJ1-2; D possibly corresponds to TRBD1 (6 bases). The CDR3 contains 15 residues. V gave up 1 base and J gave up 3 bases, with 12 bases separating them. Germline V CDR1 and CDR2: SGHDN, FVKESK. As DNA, the CDR3 is TGTGCCAGCAGCCAAGTAGCGGGGGCCTACTATGGCTACACCTTC. Translated: CASSQVAGAYYGYTF.

The gene calls are TRBV20-1 and TRBJ2-5, with a tentative D call TRBD2 (5 bases). Trimming shortened V by 3 bases and J by 2 bases, and 13 bases separated the two germline ends. CDR3 size: 14 residues. Germline V gene lookup returns CDR1 DFQATT and CDR2 SNEGSKA (reference sequence). The CDR3 loop is CSARDGEVQETQYF. The DNA for the CDR3 is TGCAGTGCTAGGGACGGGGAAGTGCAAGAGACCCAGTACTTC.

The gene calls are TRBV11-2 and TRBJ1-2; D may be TRBD1 (5 bases). Germline V gene lookup returns CDR1 SGHAT and CDR2 FQNNGV. CDR3 length equals 16 residues. Trimming cost V 5 bases and J 2 bases, with 18 bases left between them. CDR3 residues: CASSMGVGAINYGYTF. The CDR3, as DNA: TGTGCCAGCAGCATGGGGGTCGGGGCGATCAACTATGGCTACACCTTC.

The V gene is TRBV7-9, the J gene TRBJ2-5, with TRBD1 matching over 9 bases. Germline V gives CDR1 SEHNR, CDR2 FQNEAQ (reference sequence). The junction had 6 bases not matched to a gene; V was cut back by 5 bases and J by 2 bases. The CDR3 covers 15 residues. The CDR3 nucleotides read TGTGCCAGCAGCACGGGACAGGGATCACAAGAGACCCAGTACTTC. It codes for CASSTGQGSQETQYF.

The rearrangement links TRBV5-1 to TRBJ2-2, with D hard to call. Germline-derived CDR1 and CDR2 are SGHRS and YFSETQ. The CDR3 sequence is 14 residues long. V lost 4 bases and J 2 bases, leaving 9 bases between the germline ends. The CDR3 is CASSLQTNTGELFF. The CDR3 DNA follows: TGCGCCAGCAGCCTTCAGACAAACACCGGGGAGCTGTTTTTT.

This clonotype was counted a few times. The rearrangement joins TRBV15 to TRBJ1-4, with no clear D. V lost 1 base, J lost 0 bases, and 12 bases lay in between. This CDR3 contains 17 residues. Germline-derived CDR1 and CDR2 are LNHNV and YYDKDF (reference sequence). CDR3 in amino acids: CATSRATVGATNEKLFF. The CDR3 DNA reads as TGTGCCACCAGCAGAGCTACAGTTGGCGCAACTAATGAAAAACTGTTTTTT.

This chain uses TRBV7-9 with TRBJ2-5, with TRBD1 matching 9 bases. Losses at the gene ends were 0 bases for V and 4 bases for J; bases not matched to a gene: 6. The CDR3 extends over 16 amino acids. Germline CDR1 reads SEHNR; CDR2 reads FQNEAQ (reference sequence). The CDR3 region has the DNA TGTGCCAGCAGCTTAGCATGGGGACAGGGAGTAGAGACCCAGTACTTC. Its translation: CASSLAWGQGVETQYF. Based on the CDR3 plus reference TRBV7-9 and TRBJ2-5, the full variable domain is DTGVSQNPRHKITKRGQNVTFRCDPISEHNRLYWYRQTLGQGPEFLTYFQNEAQLEKSRLLSDRFSAERPKGSFSTLEIQRTEQGDSAMYLCASSLAWGQGVETQYFGPGTRLLVL.

The V gene is TRBV6-5, the J gene TRBJ2-1; TRBD1 aligns across 12 bases. With V trimmed by 6 bases and J by 6 bases, 3 bases remained unmatched. This CDR3 spans 14 amino acids. Germline CDR1 reads MNHEY; CDR2 reads SVGAGI. CDR3 DNA: TGTGCCAGCAGGCGGGACAGGGGGCCCAATGAGCAGTTCTTC. Translated, it gives CASRRDRGPNEQFF.

Only a few counts were recorded for this clonotype. The chain combines TRBV4-2 with TRBJ2-6; tentatively, D is TRBD1 (5 bases). Germline V CDR1 and CDR2: LGHNA, YNFKEQ. The V end lost 4 bases, the J end lost 0 bases, and 13 bases lay between the germline ends. CDR3 size: 17 residues. CDR3 in DNA: TGTGCCAGCAGCCCAGGAGACAGCTACTCTGGGGCCAACGTCCTGACTTTC. Encoded protein: CASSPGDSYSGANVLTF.

The chain joins TRBV5-4 to TRBJ1-6, with a tentative D call TRBD1 (5 bases). Germline V gives CDR1 SGHNT, CDR2 YYREEE (reference sequence). The CDR3 is made up of 12 amino acids. Trimming took 4 bases from V and 11 from J, leaving 10 bases between them. The CDR3 sequence: CASSGRGTPLHF. DNA for the CDR3: TGTGCCAGCAGCGGGAGGGGAACACCCCTCCACTTT.

This clonotype was seen more than once but under ten times. The V call is TRBV5-6, the J call TRBJ2-4; no firm D call. CDR3 size: 15 residues. Germline V CDR1 and CDR2: SGHDT, YYEEEE. Trimming pared 0 bases from V and 0 bases from J, leaving 7 bases between. The CDR3 sequence: CASSLGSLAKNIQYF. The CDR3 DNA sequence: TGTGCCAGCAGCTTGGGCAGCTTAGCCAAAAACATTCAGTACTTC.

This clonotype was seen more than once but under ten times. The rearrangement uses TRBV30 and TRBJ2-2; D call uncertain. Trimming cost V 4 bases and J 2 bases, with 11 bases left between them. The CDR3 has 14 amino acids. Germline-derived CDR1 and CDR2 are GTSNPN and SVGIG (reference sequence). CDR3 sequence (DNA): TGTGCCTGGACCCCGGGCCTTAACACCGGGGAGCTGTTTTTT. It translates to CAWTPGLNTGELFF. The full variable domain, rest sourced from reference TRBV30 and TRBJ2-2, is SQTIHQWPATLVQPVGSPLSLECTVEGTSNPNLYWYRQAAGRGLQLLFYSVGIGQISSEVPQNLSASRPQDRQFILSSKKLLLSDSGFYLCAWTPGLNTGELFFGEGSRLTVL.

V gene TRBV5-4 combines with J gene TRBJ1-6; TRBD1 is a possible D gene (6 bases). This CDR3 has 16 residues. CDR1 is SGHNT and CDR2 is YYREEE in the germline V gene (reference sequence). V lost 4 bases and J lost 2, with 13 bases in between. Here the CDR3 DNA reads TGTGCCAGCAGCCGTGCGGGGGCCCCCTATAATTCACCCCTCCACTTT. Encoded protein: CASSRAGAPYNSPLHF.